The source of this T cell receptor beta chain is a study of T cell responses to AZD1222 COVID-19 vaccine. Findings of the study overall: Only six people who got AZD1222 tested seropositive at baseline.

The V segment lost 2 bases and the J segment 10 bases; nucleotides outside the gene matches: 11. CDR1 MDHEN and CDR2 SYDVKM come from the germline V gene. The CDR3 loop spans 16 amino acids. About this clone itself: The antigen is unknown.

The protocol was immunoSEQ multiplex PCR, while the TCRdb copy is restricted to in-frame clones and leaves out a portion. The sample contains tens of thousands of clones, approximately 81% of which appear only once. The clonotype originates from an adult who received the AZD1222 COVID-19 vaccine. The source material was peripheral blood, sampled 28 days after the second AZD1222 dose. The rearrangement joins TRBV28 to TRBJ1-6, with 7 bases identical to TRBD1. The DNA of the CDR3 is TGTGCCAGCAGTTTAATCCAGGGGGGAGTAGGGTCACCCCTCCACTTT. Amino acids: CASSLIQGGVGSPLHF.